Following are 5 T cell receptor beta chains from one sample sequenced in a study of cytomegalovirus exposure and HLA in healthy donors. The PCR used 60 Vbeta and 13 Jbeta primers. Data came from immunoSEQ multiplex PCR; TCRdb stores just in-frame clones and leaves some out. The sample shows around 200,000 clones, 82% of them seen only once. The sequenced material came from PBMCs. The source of these receptors is a middle-aged man in good health and CMV-seropositive.

This clone has just a few counts. The chain joins TRBV1 to TRBJ1-2. TRBV1 is reported as a pseudogene. The CDR3 sequence is 12 residues long. DNA of the CDR3: TGCACCAGCAGCCTCGCGGGCTATGGCTACCCCTTC. It codes for CTSSLAGYGYPF.

The V gene is TRBV6-4, the J gene TRBJ2-4, with D possibly being TRBD1 (6 bases). V was trimmed by 2 bases and J by 11 bases, leaving 16 bases between them. Germline V gives CDR1 MRHNA, CDR2 SNTAGT. The CDR3 extends over 14 amino acids. This chain's CDR3 is CASSDPLRGEVQYF. The CDR3 DNA reads TGTGCCAGCAGTGACCCCCTCAGGGGAGAGGTTCAGTACTTC.

The chain combines TRBV7-7 with TRBJ2-1, with TRBD2 matching 10 bases. CDR3 size: 14 residues. The J segment lost 7 bases and the V segment lost 4 bases, leaving 4 bases of the junction unmatched. Germline CDR1 and CDR2: SSHAT and FNYEAQ (reference sequence). The chain's CDR3 is CASSSGTSANEQFF. CDR3 in DNA: TGTGCCAGCAGCTCCGGGACTAGCGCTAATGAGCAGTTCTTC.

The rearrangement joins TRBV7-3 to TRBJ1-1; D gene uncertain. The V gene lost 2 bases and the J gene lost 0 bases, with 7 bases spanning the gap. In germline, CDR1 is SGHTA, CDR2 FQGTGA. CDR3 length: 14 amino acids. The CDR3 here is CASSLLGVNTEAFF. DNA for the CDR3: TGTGCCAGCAGCTTACTGGGCGTGAACACTGAAGCTTTCTTT.

DNA for the CDR3: TGTGCCAGCAGCTTAGCCGGACTAGCCGACAGCTCCTACGAGCAGTACGTC. It is translated as CASSLAGLADSSYEQYV. The V and J genes are TRBV7-8 and TRBJ2-7; 8 bases fit TRBD2. The CDR3 runs to 17 residues. V dropped 0 bases and J dropped 0; count of bases not matched to a gene: 7. From germline, CDR1 is SGHVS and CDR2 FQNEAQ.